The 17 T cell receptor beta chains reported below all come from one sample, sequenced in a study of blood T cells in healthy people across ages. With a J-beta primer mix and a sample-barcoded 5' primer, a second PCR ran 7 to 11 cycles. One entry per CDR3 protein, called by TCRdb with MiXCR from the 5' RACE reads. The profile shows around 870,000 distinct CDR3 sequences, less than 35% of them singletons. The material sequenced was blood. The origin of the receptors is a woman of 80 years or more in good health.

This clonotype has ten or more counts. The CDR3 protein is CASSPPGGQGGNQPQHF. The CDR3 coding sequence is TGTGCCAGCTCACCACCGGGGGGCCAGGGAGGCAATCAGCCCCAGCATTTT. The chain uses TRBV18 and TRBJ1-5, with D possibly TRBD1 on 6 matching bases. The CDR3 has 17 residues. Trimming shortened V by 0 bases and J by 2 bases, and 14 bases separated the two germline ends. Germline V gene sequence: CDR1 KGHSH, CDR2 LQKENI.

This clonotype was detected ten times or more. This clone may be a read error of a much larger clone one base away. CDR3 residues: CASSLFYTSEQYF. The CDR3 DNA reads as TGTGCCAGCAGCCTTTTCTATACGTCTGAGCAGTACTTC. The genes are TRBV7-2 and TRBJ2-7; D is ambiguous. The CDR3 sequence is 13 residues long. The germline V gene encodes CDR1 SGHTA and CDR2 FQGNSA. The V and J ends lost 5 bases and 7 bases respectively, with 15 bases between them.

This chain uses TRBV18 with TRBJ1-5; D perhaps matches TRBD1 (5 bases). The CDR3 totals 17 residues. V gave up 6 bases and J gave up 3 bases, with 21 bases separating them. Germline CDR1 reads KGHSH; CDR2 reads LQKENI. CDR3 sequence (DNA): TGTGCCAGCTCCAATAATGCGCCGGGGGGAGACAATCAGCCCCAGCATTTT. Its protein is CASSNNAPGGDNQPQHF. The full variable domain, its missing parts supplied by reference TRBV18 and TRBJ1-5, is NAGVMQNPRHLVRRRGQEARLRCSPMKGHSHVYWYRQLPEEGLKFMVYLQKENIIDESGMPKERFSAEFPKEGPSILRIQQVVRGDSAAYFCASSNNAPGGDNQPQHFGDGTRLSIL.

The gene calls are TRBV7-9 and TRBJ1-1, with D uncertain. The germline V gene encodes CDR1 SEHNR and CDR2 FQNEAQ (reference sequence). V was pared by 4 bases and J by 0 bases, with 9 bases between. This CDR3 is built from 14 residues. CDR3 region: CASSSNQMNTEAFF. As DNA, the CDR3 is TGTGCCAGCAGCTCCAACCAGATGAACACTGAAGCTTTCTTT. Full variable domain (missing parts from reference TRBV7-9 and TRBJ1-1): DTGVSQNPRHKITKRGQNVTFRCDPISEHNRLYWYRQTLGQGPEFLTYFQNEAQLEKSRLLSDRFSAERPKGSFSTLEIQRTEQGDSAMYLCASSSNQMNTEAFFGQGTRLTVV.

A few counts support this clonotype. V is TRBV4-3 and J is TRBJ2-2; the match to TRBD2 covers 11 bases. Germline CDR1 and CDR2: LGHNA and YSLEER. This CDR3 is 18 amino acids long. The junction had 10 bases not matched to a gene; V was cut back by 4 bases and J by 3 bases. The CDR3 loop reads CASSLEGTSGGHTGELFF. Here the CDR3 DNA reads TGCGCCAGCAGCCTCGAAGGAACTAGCGGGGGTCACACCGGGGAGCTGTTTTTT.

This clonotype has just a few counts. This chain uses TRBV6-2 or TRBV6-3 with TRBJ1-6; weak D call: TRBD1 (5 bases). The V and J ends lost 2 bases and 6 bases respectively, with 14 bases between them. CDR3 length: 16 amino acids. CDR1 is MNHEY and CDR2 is SVGEGT in the germline V gene. This CDR3 is CASSYPPYRINSPLHF. CDR3 DNA sequence: TGTGCCAGCAGTTACCCGCCTTACAGGATTAATTCACCCCTCCACTTT.

This clonotype was detected a few times. This may arise from a read error, as a much more abundant clone is one base away. V is TRBV7-2 and J is TRBJ1-2; maybe TRBD1 (6 bases). The CDR3 contains 14 residues. V lost 4 bases, J lost 3 bases, and 12 bases lay in between. Germline-derived CDR1 and CDR2 are SGHTA and FQGNSA. The CDR3 DNA follows: TGTGCCAGCAGCTGCACAGGGTCGCACTATGGCTACACCTTC. Encoded protein: CASSCTGSHYGYTF.

The V gene is TRBV12-3 or TRBV12-4, the J gene TRBJ1-5; a weak D match, TRBD1 (5 bases). Trimming pared 5 bases from V and 3 bases from J, leaving 14 bases between. The CDR3 loop spans 15 amino acids. The CDR3 protein is CASSPSGADNQPQHF. The CDR3 DNA reads as TGTGCCAGCAGTCCTTCCGGGGCGGACAATCAGCCCCAGCATTTT.

This clonotype was observed at least ten times. This chain joins TRBV10-3 and TRBJ2-1; D possibly corresponds to TRBD1 (5 bases). This CDR3 is built from 15 residues. The germline V and J ends were trimmed by 2 bases and 8 bases, with 16 bases remaining between them. CDR1 is ENHRY and CDR2 is SYGVKD in the germline V gene. DNA of the CDR3: TGTGCCATCAGTGAGCAGGGTTCATCTGCGGATGAGCAGTTCTTC. This translates into CAISEQGSSADEQFF.

This clonotype was seen ten or more times. The chain uses TRBV18 and TRBJ2-7, with D unclear. Germline V gene lookup returns CDR1 KGHSH and CDR2 LQKENI. The CDR3 consists of 12 residues. V was trimmed by 6 bases and J by 4 bases, leaving 10 bases between them. CDR3 sequence: CASSESAYEQYF. In DNA, the CDR3 is TGTGCCAGCTCGGAGTCAGCTTACGAGCAGTACTTC.

This clonotype was recorded a few times. The chain employs TRBV20-1 and TRBJ1-5, with D possibly TRBD1 on 5 matching bases. This CDR3 spans 12 amino acids. The ends were cut back, 3 bases at V and 7 bases at J, with 10 bases in the middle. Germline lookup yields CDR1 DFQATT and CDR2 SNEGSKA (reference sequence). CDR3 in DNA: TGCAGTGCTAGCCAGGGAGGGCAGCCCCAGCATTTT. It codes for CSASQGGQPQHF.

This clonotype occurred once. The junction and the germline gene differ at one end; a read error may be behind it. The gene calls are TRBV11-2 and TRBJ2-1; tentative D call: TRBD2 (6 bases). Germline CDR1 is SGHAT and CDR2 is FQNNGV. The CDR3 consists of 14 residues. CDR3 region: CACSLVAGQGEQFF. Written as DNA, the CDR3 is TGTGCCTGCAGCTTAGTGGCGGGGCAGGGTGAGCAGTTCTTC.

This clonotype was picked up many times. This sequence joins TRBV27 and TRBJ1-2; 8 bases agree with TRBD1. The CDR3 is 14 amino acids. CDR1 is MNHEY, CDR2 SMNVEV, per germline (reference sequence). V gave up 5 bases and J gave up 2 bases; unmatched junction bases: 4. The CDR3 sequence is CASSTNRGNYGYTF. The DNA of the CDR3 is TGTGCCAGCAGTACAAACAGGGGGAACTATGGCTACACCTTC.

Ten or more counts support this clonotype. The chain has TRBV15 and TRBJ2-6; D unresolved. CDR1 and CDR2 from the germline V gene are LNHNV and YYDKDF (reference sequence). This CDR3 has 14 amino acids. V was shortened by 3 bases and J by 0 bases, with 3 bases between the two germline ends. The CDR3 nucleotides are TGTGCCACCAGCAGGGCCTCTGGGGCCAACGTCCTGACTTTC. Protein: CATSRASGANVLTF.

This clonotype has ten or more counts. This chain links TRBV5-1 with TRBJ1-1; the D is unclear. Trimming shortened V by 5 bases and J by 4 bases, and 15 bases separated the two germline ends. The CDR3 loop spans 14 amino acids. Germline V gene lookup returns CDR1 SGHRS and CDR2 YFSETQ. The CDR3 sequence is CASSPGGVFTEAFF. The CDR3 DNA follows: TGCGCCAGCAGTCCGGGCGGGGTTTTCACTGAAGCTTTCTTT.

This clonotype has a handful of counts. The chain uses TRBV20-1 and TRBJ1-2; 8 bases match TRBD1. J lost 5 bases, V lost 6 bases, and 11 bases had no gene match. This CDR3 spans 14 amino acids. The germline V gene has CDR1 DFQATT and CDR2 SNEGSKA (reference sequence). CDR3 amino acids: CSATTGTGGYGYTF. The CDR3 DNA sequence: TGCAGTGCAACCACCGGGACAGGCGGGTATGGCTACACCTTC.

The table lists this clonotype with many counts. This rearrangement joins TRBV27 to TRBJ2-7; the match to TRBD2 covers 13 bases. The V segment lost 5 bases and the J segment 4 bases; nucleotides outside the gene matches: 5. Germline-derived CDR1 and CDR2 are MNHEY and SMNVEV (reference sequence). The CDR3 sequence is 15 residues long. DNA for the CDR3: TGTGCCAGCAGTAGGCGACTAGCGGGGGGATACGAGCAGTACTTC. This codes for CASSRRLAGGYEQYF.